One and the same sample provided the 14 T cell receptor beta chains below, sequenced in a study of T cell repertoires in cytomegalovirus infection. TCRdb re-derived calls from the reads in MiXCR, one entry per CDR3 protein. The table shows fewer than 550,000 distinct CDR3 sequences, with approximately 25% occurring only once. The sample taken for sequencing was PBMCs. These receptors came from a human donor in good health (CMV status not recorded). Some clones in this sample may be carry-over from other donors' samples.

The genes are TRBV12-3 or TRBV12-4 and TRBJ1-1; D not resolved. The germline V and J ends were trimmed by 6 bases and 8 bases, with 10 bases remaining between them. The CDR3 length is 11 residues. The CDR3 DNA reads as TGTGCCAGCAGCGCCCGGAGGGAAGCTTTCTTT. Encoded protein: CASSARREAFF.

The chain combines TRBV5-4 with TRBJ2-7; no clear D. Trimming left V 4 bases short and J 5 bases short, with 16 bases between. This CDR3 spans 14 amino acids. The V gene's germline CDR1 is SGHNT and CDR2 YYREEE (reference sequence). CDR3 nucleotides: TGTGCCAGCAGCGTCATTTCGGACCCGGACGAGCAGTACGTC. Residues: CASSVISDPDEQYV.

This clonotype was counted only a few times. The chain employs TRBV28 and TRBJ1-1, with D perhaps TRBD1 (5 bases). CDR1 and CDR2 (germline): MDHEN, SYDVKM. CDR3 size: 17 residues. V lost 3 bases and J lost 5, with 22 bases in between. CDR3 bases: TGTGCCAGCAGTTTCCCCTTGTTCGGGTCGTCAGGGACTGAAGCTTTCTTT. Its protein product is CASSFPLFGSSGTEAFF.

This clonotype was counted once. This chain uses TRBV6-8 with TRBJ2-7; D is perhaps TRBD1 or TRBD2 (6 bases each). The ends were cut back, 7 bases at V and 0 bases at J, with 16 bases in the middle. Germline assignment: CDR1 MNHGY and CDR2 SAAAGT. The CDR3 sequence is 15 residues long. DNA of the CDR3: TGTGCCAGCAATGAGGGGGGTACGGGCTCCTACGAGCAGTACTTC. Protein sequence: CASNEGGTGSYEQYF.

The chain combines TRBV11-2 with TRBJ2-1, with unresolved D. Between the trimmed V and J ends, which lost 3 bases and 2 bases, there was a span of 11 bases. The CDR3 is made up of 15 amino acids. CDR1 and CDR2 from the germline V gene are SGHAT and FQNNGV. The CDR3 reads CASSFSPQAYNEQFF. DNA of the CDR3: TGTGCCAGCAGCTTTAGTCCCCAGGCCTACAATGAGCAGTTCTTC.

V usage is TRBV6-1 and J usage is TRBJ2-7; D gene unclear. Germline V gives CDR1 MNHNS, CDR2 SASEGT. This CDR3 contains 14 residues. The germline V and J ends were trimmed by 8 bases and 0 bases, with 14 bases remaining between them. The CDR3 DNA sequence: TGTGCCAGCGCCTCCGGGTCTTCCTCCTACGAGCAGTACGTC. Translated: CASASGSSSYEQYV.

This rearrangement joins TRBV6-5 to TRBJ2-6, with 9 bases that match TRBD1. The CDR3 is 18 amino acids. Per germline, CDR1 MNHEY and CDR2 SVGAGI. V lost 8 bases, J lost 0 bases, and 11 bases stayed unmatched. In nucleotides, the CDR3 is TGTGCCAGCCTAGCGAGGACAGGGGTTTTCTCTGGGGCCAACGTCCTGACTTTC. Its protein product is CASLARTGVFSGANVLTF.

This sequence joins TRBV29-1 and TRBJ2-3; D perhaps matches TRBD2 (8 bases). This CDR3 has 17 amino acids. Germline values: CDR1 SQVTM, CDR2 ANQGSEA. V lost 3 bases and J lost 3, with 22 bases in between. The CDR3 DNA sequence: TGCAGCGTTGAGGGCCAGGGGGTTGCGGGAGGAACAGATACGCAGTATTTT. Translating it yields CSVEGQGVAGGTDTQYF.

This clonotype was recorded many times. CDR3 in DNA: TGTGCCAGCAGTTTAACTGCTAGCACAGATACGCAGTATTTT. Translated, it gives CASSLTASTDTQYF. The rearrangement joins TRBV12-3 or TRBV12-4 to TRBJ2-3; D remains ambiguous. This CDR3 is 14 amino acids long. With 2 bases removed from V and 0 bases from J, the gap between germline ends came to 6 bases.

The gene calls are TRBV27 and TRBJ2-3; 13 nucleotides line up with TRBD2. The CDR3 covers 17 residues. Germline assignment: CDR1 MNHEY and CDR2 SMNVEV (reference sequence). J was trimmed by 0 bases and V by 8 bases; bases with no gene match: 8. The CDR3 DNA reads TGTGCCAGCTCATCGGGGACTAGCGGGGTTAGCACAGATACGCAGTATTTT. Protein: CASSSGTSGVSTDTQYF.

The J gene is TRBJ2-5, the V gene TRBV27, with TRBD1 matching over 8 bases. The CDR3 has 13 residues. CDR1 is MNHEY and CDR2 is SMNVEV in the germline V gene (reference sequence). V lost 3 bases and J lost 7; bases outside the gene matches: 4. CDR3 amino acids: CASSFDRGGTQYF. The CDR3, as DNA: TGTGCCAGCAGTTTTGACAGGGGTGGGACCCAGTACTTC.

In its sample, this clonotype was seen a few times. The chain employs TRBV6-1 and TRBJ1-2, with D unresolved. The CDR3 totals 13 residues. In germline, CDR1 is MNHNS, CDR2 SASEGT. Trimming removed 5 bases at V and 6 bases at J, with 13 bases between. CDR3 nucleotides: TGTGCCAGCAGTTACTTTTTGCCAGATGGCTACACCTTC. Translating it yields CASSYFLPDGYTF.

This rearrangement joins TRBV7-9 to TRBJ2-5; maybe TRBD2 (6 bases). The V end was cut by 5 bases, the J end by 5 bases, with 18 bases between. Germline V gives CDR1 SEHNR, CDR2 FQNEAQ (reference sequence). The CDR3 contains 15 residues. CDR3 loop: CASSPRRGVEETQYF. CDR3 nucleotides: TGTGCCAGCAGCCCCAGGAGGGGAGTGGAGGAGACCCAGTACTTC. Full variable domain (rest looked up from reference TRBV7-9 and TRBJ2-5): DTGVSQNPRHKITKRGQNVTFRCDPISEHNRLYWYRQTLGQGPEFLTYFQNEAQLEKSRLLSDRFSAERPKGSFSTLEIQRTEQGDSAMYLCASSPRRGVEETQYFGPGTRLLVL.

This clonotype was seen a handful of times. In nucleotides, the CDR3 is TGTGCCAGCAGAGAAAGGGGACAGGGACGAGATACGCAGTATTTT. It is translated as CASRERGQGRDTQYF. V gene TRBV6-2 or TRBV6-3 combines with J gene TRBJ2-3, with TRBD1 matching over 9 bases. V gave up 6 bases and J gave up 5 bases; unmatched junction bases: 9. The CDR3 is made up of 15 amino acids. Germline V lookup: CDR1 MNHEY, CDR2 SVGEGT.